This T cell receptor (beta chain) stems from a study of blood T cell repertoires in COVID-19. The protocol was immunoSEQ multiplex PCR, while the TCRdb copy is restricted to in-frame clones and leaves out a portion. The table includes 300,000 to 400,000 clones, about 90% detected once. The CDR3 runs 14 residues. The germline CDR1 and CDR2 sequences are WNHNN and SYGVQD (reference sequence). V shed 6 bases and J 6 bases; nucleotides not matched to a gene: 9. The source of this sequence is a woman between 65 and 79 years old with COVID-19, enrolled during active disease. Sequenced sample: peripheral blood. The rearrangement links TRBV10-1 to TRBJ1-2; 8 bases line up with TRBD1. The CDR3 DNA sequence: TGCGCCAGCAGCCGGGACAGGAATTTCAATGGCTACACCTTC. Its translation is CASSRDRNFNGYTF.